Listed below are T cell receptor beta chains from one sample, sequenced in a study of T cell clones after liver transplantation. Sequencing used immunoSEQ multiplex PCR; TCRdb keeps in-frame clones, though not all of them. The sample consists of tens of thousands of clones, more than 75% of them appearing once. This specimen was CD4+ T cells from blood, taken before liver transplant. The receptors come from a human donor who received a liver transplant. The CDR3 runs from the conserved cysteine through the conserved F or W. The D gene is left open where the match is weak. A clone size is listed for some rows: how often the clone was seen (once, few, many), or a class if it is expanded.

d_call	j_call	v_call	clone_size	cdr3_nt	cdr3_aa
NA	TRBJ2-1	TRBV7-3	NA	TGTGCCAGCAGCCCTCCGGTACACAATGAGCAGTTCTTC	CASSPPVHNEQFF
TRBD1	TRBJ2-7	TRBV6-6	NA	TGTGCCAGCAGTAATCGGGACAGGGGGCAATACGAGCAGTACTTC	CASSNRDRGQYEQYF
NA	TRBJ1-5	TRBV6-1	NA	TGTGCCAGCAGGCGGGACATTTCTCAGCCCCAGCATTTT	CASRRDISQPQHF
TRBD1	TRBJ1-5	TRBV7-7	NA	TGTGCTAGCAGCTGGGGACAGGAGACCCAGCCCCAGCATTTT	CASSWGQETQPQHF
NA	TRBJ2-7	TRBV2	NA	TGTGCCAGCAGTACCCGTCGGGAGCAGTACTTC	CASSTRREQYF
TRBD2	TRBJ2-5	TRBV7-7	NA	TGTGCTAGCAAGGGACTAGCGGGAGAAGAGACCCAGTACTTC	CASKGLAGEETQYF
NA	TRBJ1-5	TRBV28	NA	TGTGCCAGCGGCCTTTATGAGCTTCAGCCCCAGCATTTT	CASGLYELQPQHF
NA	TRBJ2-5	TRBV5-1	NA	TGCGCCAGCAGCGGCACGAGGGCACAAGAGACTCAGTACTTC	CASSGTRAQETQYF
TRBD2	TRBJ2-7	TRBV5-4	NA	TGTGCCAGCAGCTCACTAGCGGGAGACATCGACGAGCAGTACTTC	CASSSLAGDIDEQYF
NA	TRBJ2-2	TRBV18	NA	TGTGCCAGCTCACCACCCCCAGGCCGAGACACCGGGGAGCTGTTTTTT	CASSPPPGRDTGELFF
TRBD1	TRBJ2-3	TRBV19	NA	TGTGCCAGTAGTATAGAACAGGGGGCGGTAGATACGCAGTATTTT	CASSIEQGAVDTQYF
NA	TRBJ2-5	TRBV25-1	NA	TGTGCCAGCAGTGAATCGGGGAGACGCGAAGAGACCCAGTACTTC	CASSESGRREETQYF
NA	TRBJ2-1	TRBV4-2	NA	TGTGCCAGCAGCCAAGAACAGAGCAACAATGAGCAGTTCTTC	CASSQEQSNNEQFF
NA	TRBJ2-1	TRBV29-1	NA	TGCAGCGCTTTAACCCCGGGTCCTGAGCAGTTCTTC	CSALTPGPEQFF
NA	TRBJ2-3	TRBV7-9	NA	TGTGCCAGCACAATTGGACTTCATACGCAGTATTTT	CASTIGLHTQYF
TRBD2	TRBJ2-5	TRBV29-1	NA	TGCAGCGTTGATACCGGGACTAGCGGAGAGACCCAGTACTTC	CSVDTGTSGETQYF
TRBD2	TRBJ2-5	TRBV10-3	NA	TGTGCCACGACTAGCGGGAGGGAGGAGGAGACCCAGTACTTC	CATTSGREEETQYF
TRBD2	TRBJ2-1	TRBV5-6	NA	TGTGCCAGCAGCTTCGGACTAGCGAGTTACAATGAGCAGTTCTTC	CASSFGLASYNEQFF
TRBD2	TRBJ2-7	TRBV27	NA	TGTGCCAGCAGTCCCGAGGGCGGGACTAGCGCCTCCTACGAGCAGTACTTC	CASSPEGGTSASYEQYF
NA	TRBJ2-6	TRBV4-3	NA	TGCGCCAGCAGCCAAGATTTAAGGGGCTCTGGGGCCAACGTCCTGACTTTC	CASSQDLRGSGANVLTF
TRBD1	TRBJ1-1	TRBV7-9	NA	TGTGCCAGCAGCGTGGGACAGGGGACTGAAGCTTTCTTT	CASSVGQGTEAFF
TRBD1	TRBJ1-2	TRBV11-3	once	TGTGCCAGCAGCTCACCGGGACAGGGTAACTATGGCTACACCTTC	CASSSPGQGNYGYTF
NA	TRBJ2-1	TRBV11-1	NA	TGTGCCAGCAGCCGAAAGCGGGCGAGCTACGGCAATGAGCAGTTCTTC	CASSRKRASYGNEQFF
NA	TRBJ1-4	TRBV10-3	NA	TGTGCCATCAGTGAGTCCCCAGCAACTAATGAAAAACTGTTTTTT	CAISESPATNEKLFF
NA	TRBJ1-1	TRBV6-5	NA	TGTGCCAGCGAAGATTCCACTGAAGCTTTCTTT	CASEDSTEAFF
NA	TRBJ1-4	TRBV6-1	NA	TGTGCCAGCAGTGAAGCCCTTGCAACTAATGAAAAACTGTTTTTT	CASSEALATNEKLFF
NA	TRBJ2-7	TRBV27	NA	TGTGCCGTATCGCAGGGCGCCCAACCCCGGCGAAGTTCTTCCGAGCAGTACTTC	CAVSQGAQPRRSSSEQYF
NA	TRBJ2-3	TRBV28	NA	TGTGCCAGCAGTTTGGCTCGTCTAGAAGGGTCGACAGATACGCAGTATTTT	CASSLARLEGSTDTQYF
TRBD1	TRBJ2-3	TRBV29-1	once	TGCAGCGTTGAGGGGACAGGGCTCATGGCGCAGTATTTT	CSVEGTGLMAQYF
NA	TRBJ1-1	TRBV18	once	TGTGCCAGCTCATGGGAGGGAGACACTGAAGCTTTCTTT	CASSWEGDTEAFF
TRBD1	TRBJ2-3	TRBV6-1	NA	TGTGCCGGAAGACAGGGTGCGGCAGATACGCAGTATTTT	CAGRQGAADTQYF
NA	TRBJ1-1	TRBV28	NA	TGTGCCAGCAGTTTTTACACTGAAGCTTTCTTT	CASSFYTEAFF
NA	TRBJ2-7	TRBV7-2	NA	TGTGCCAGCAGCTTAGAGCATCTCGTGAACGAGCAGTACTTC	CASSLEHLVNEQYF
TRBD2	TRBJ2-4	TRBV11-2	NA	TGTGCCAGCAGCCGTATGACTAGCGGGGTAGCCAAAAACATTCAGTACTTC	CASSRMTSGVAKNIQYF
NA	TRBJ1-1	TRBV11-3	NA	TGTGCCAGCAGCCTTAGACAGGACACTGAAGCTTTCTTT	CASSLRQDTEAFF
TRBD1	TRBJ1-5	TRBV6-5	few	TGTGCCAGCAGAGGGACAGGGGATCAGCCCCAGCATTTT	CASRGTGDQPQHF
NA	TRBJ2-2	TRBV7-2	once	TGTGCCAGCAGACAACTTTGGGACACCGGGGAGCTGTTTTTT	CASRQLWDTGELFF
NA	TRBJ1-4	TRBV9	NA	TGTGCCAGCAGCGATGGAGGGGCTGGTGAAAAACTGTTTTTT	CASSDGGAGEKLFF
NA	TRBJ1-6	TRBV5-4	NA	TGTGCCAGCAGCTTGAGTGATATGGGGGCAAATTCACCCCTCCACTTT	CASSLSDMGANSPLHF
NA	TRBJ2-2	TRBV15	once	TGTGCCACCAGCAGAGATCCGCCCCCCGCGAACACCGGGGAGCTGTTTTTT	CATSRDPPPANTGELFF
NA	TRBJ1-6	TRBV5-1	once	TGCGCCAGCAGCGCGGACAGCGCCTCACCCCTCCACTTT	CASSADSASPLHF